This is a list of T cell receptor beta chains from one sample in a study of blood T cell repertoires in COVID-19. Data came from immunoSEQ multiplex PCR; TCRdb stores just in-frame clones and leaves some out. The sample contains about 74,000 clones, over 75% of which appear only once. Sequencing was carried out using peripheral blood. The source is a man aged 65-85 years with active or convalescent COVID-19. CDR3s include the opening cysteine and the closing phenylalanine or tryptophan. The order of the fields is clone size, J gene, V gene, D gene, CDR3 protein, CDR3 DNA. D genes are given only for firm matches. Clone sizes are given selectively: once, few, many, or a class where the clone is expanded.

-	TRBJ2-2	TRBV5-1	TRBD2	CASSLGLAGVGTGELFF	TGCGCCAGCAGCTTGGGACTAGCGGGAGTCGGCACCGGGGAGCTGTTTTTT
-	TRBJ2-7	TRBV3-1/TRBV3-2	-	CASSHRYEQYF	TGTGCCAGCAGCCACCGCTACGAGCAGTACTTC
-	TRBJ2-3	TRBV6-5	TRBD1	CASSYTTGITDTQYF	TGTGCCAGCAGTTATACGACAGGGATAACAGATACGCAGTATTTT
-	TRBJ1-4	TRBV28	TRBD1	CASSTPTGLATNEKLFF	TGTGCCAGCAGTACTCCGACAGGGCTTGCAACTAATGAAAAACTGTTTTTT
-	TRBJ2-2	TRBV19	-	CASSAFAGELFF	TGTGCCAGTAGTGCGTTTGCCGGGGAGCTGTTTTTT
-	TRBJ2-2	TRBV9	TRBD1	CASSAQGAGELFF	TGTGCCAGCAGCGCGCAGGGGGCCGGGGAGCTGTTTTTT
-	TRBJ2-1	TRBV9	-	CASSVGNIPGLGAGNEQFF	TGTGCCAGCAGCGTGGGCAACATTCCGGGACTTGGGGCCGGGAATGAGCAGTTCTTC
few	TRBJ2-1	TRBV30	TRBD2	CAWTSGQHSYNEQFF	TGTGCCTGGACTAGCGGGCAACACTCCTACAATGAGCAGTTCTTC
-	TRBJ2-7	TRBV11-2	-	CASSLTYEQYF	TGTGCCAGCAGTTTGACATACGAGCAGTACTTC
-	TRBJ1-1	TRBV30	-	CAWSVPGQLNTEAFF	TGTGCCTGGAGTGTACCTGGCCAGTTGAACACTGAAGCTTTCTTT
-	TRBJ1-4	TRBV9	TRBD1	CASSAVPGTGSGGKLFF	TGTGCCAGCAGCGCCGTTCCCGGGACAGGGTCTGGCGGAAAACTGTTTTTT
-	TRBJ2-7	TRBV29-1	TRBD2	CSVVLAGEKYYEQYF	TGCAGCGTTGTACTAGCGGGAGAAAAATACTACGAGCAGTACTTC
-	TRBJ2-2	TRBV2	TRBD1	CASRGGLFSGELFF	TGTGCCAGCAGAGGGGGCCTCTTCTCCGGGGAGCTGTTTTTT
few	TRBJ2-2	TRBV4-1	-	CASSQRQTGELFF	TGCGCCAGCAGCCAACGTCAGACCGGGGAGCTGTTTTTT
once	TRBJ2-7	TRBV7-6	TRBD1	CASSRDRGSEQYF	TGTGCCAGCAGCCGGGACAGGGGAAGCGAGCAGTACTTC
-	TRBJ1-6	TRBV5-6	-	CASSFEARGDSPLHF	TGTGCCAGCAGCTTCGAGGCGAGAGGAGATTCACCCCTCCACTTT
-	TRBJ2-1	TRBV28	TRBD1	CASRRQGSFNEQFF	TGTGCCAGCAGGCGACAGGGGTCATTCAATGAGCAGTTCTTC
-	TRBJ1-6	TRBV3-1/TRBV3-2	TRBD1	CASSHSTGESPLHF	TGTGCCAGCAGCCACTCCACAGGGGAATCACCCCTCCACTTT
-	TRBJ1-1	TRBV6-6	-	CASSYGGWTEAFF	TGTGCCAGCAGTTACGGGGGCTGGACTGAAGCTTTCTTT
-	TRBJ1-6	TRBV5-1	-	CASSLEGVYNSPLHF	TGCGCCAGCAGCCTCGAGGGTGTCTATAATTCACCCCTCCACTTT